This T cell receptor (beta chain) was documented in a study of T cell changes during pregnancy in multiple sclerosis. Judged by abundance, this clone is medium-sized. The table came from immunoSEQ multiplex PCR; TCRdb's copy has only in-frame clones and leaves some out. The repertoire holds roughly 70,000 clones, with around 85% as singletons. Germline V gene sequence: CDR1 SGHAT, CDR2 FQNNGV. V lost 0 bases and J 2 bases, leaving 8 bases between the germline ends. This CDR3 has 14 residues. The source was peripheral blood, collected before pregnancy. The chain combines TRBV11-2 with TRBJ2-7; D is unresolved. The sequence was collected from a female donor with multiple sclerosis, enrolled in a pregnancy study. CDR3 in amino acids: CASSLEYSPYEQYF. The CDR3 DNA is TGTGCCAGCAGCTTAGAGTATTCTCCCTACGAGCAGTACTTC.